The T cell receptor (beta chain) under discussion was sequenced for a study of blood T cell repertoires in COVID-19. This clone appeared once. The assay was immunoSEQ multiplex PCR, and TCRdb's table has in-frame clones only and misses some. The profile shows 300,000 to 400,000 clones, 90% of them singletons. After removal of 6 bases from V and 4 bases from J, the junction contained 6 bases not matched to a gene. Germline V gene lookup returns CDR1 ENHRY and CDR2 SYGVKD. This CDR3 is 15 amino acids long. The clonotype was recovered from a woman in her 30s with COVID-19, enrolled during active disease. The specimen was peripheral blood. J is TRBJ2-2 and V is TRBV10-3; TRBD2 aligns across 9 bases. Written as DNA, the CDR3 is TGTGCCATCAGCGTAGCGGGAGACGGCACCGGGGAGCTGTTTTTT. It encodes CAISVAGDGTGELFF.